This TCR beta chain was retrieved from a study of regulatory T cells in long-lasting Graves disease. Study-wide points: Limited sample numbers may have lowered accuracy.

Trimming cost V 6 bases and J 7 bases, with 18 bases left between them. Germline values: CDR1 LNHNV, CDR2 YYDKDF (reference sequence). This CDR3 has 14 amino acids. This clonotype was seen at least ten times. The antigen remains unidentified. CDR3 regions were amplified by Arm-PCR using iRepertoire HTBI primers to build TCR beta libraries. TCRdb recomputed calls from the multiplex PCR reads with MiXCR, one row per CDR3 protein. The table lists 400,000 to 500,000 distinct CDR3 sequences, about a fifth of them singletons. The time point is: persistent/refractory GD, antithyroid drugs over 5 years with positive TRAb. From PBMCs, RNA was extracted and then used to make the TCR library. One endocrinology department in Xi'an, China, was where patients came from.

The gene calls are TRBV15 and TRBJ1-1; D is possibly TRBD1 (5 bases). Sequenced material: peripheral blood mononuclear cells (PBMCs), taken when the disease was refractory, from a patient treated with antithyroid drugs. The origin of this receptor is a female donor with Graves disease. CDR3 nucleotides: TGTGCCACCAGAAGACGTCAGGGCGCGGTTGAAGCTTTCTTT. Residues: CATRRRQGAVEAFF. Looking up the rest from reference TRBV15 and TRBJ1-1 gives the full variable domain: DAMVIQNPRYQVTQFGKPVTLSCSQTLNHNVMYWYQQKSSQAPKLLFHYYDKDFNNEADTPDNFQSRRPNTSFCFLDIRSPGLGDTAMYLCATRRRQGAVEAFFGQGTRLTVV.